The sequence of this T cell receptor beta chain was determined in a study of beta chain features in type 1 diabetes. About the research overall: Patients shared similar age, gender and cell yields with healthy donors. Study-level findings and limits: Type 1 diabetes patients showed a moderate but significant shortening of TCRB CDR3s in all four CD4+ subsets. The study found that naive, central memory and Treg TCRB repertoires appeared more similar in patients than in healthy donors. Type 1 diabetes patients had fewer VDJ junction insertions and more deletions.

It was via CD45RO/CCR7/CD25/CD127/CD95/CD27 that CD4+ naive, central memory, regulatory and stem cell-like memory cells were sorted. The isolated RNA, all of it, was reverse transcribed, so expressed TCRB transcripts were what got sequenced. The data were produced by immunoSEQ multiplex PCR, yet TCRdb's version contains in-frame clones alone and is incomplete. The sample lists 250,000 to 350,000 clones, approximately 14% occurring once. The CDR3 sequence is 16 residues long. V lost 5 bases and J lost 6; bases outside the gene matches: 9. CDR1 and CDR2 from the germline V gene are SEHNR and FQNEAQ (reference sequence). About this clone itself: What it recognizes is unknown.

The genes are TRBV7-9 and TRBJ1-5, with 11 bases lining up with TRBD1. This TCR derives from a young man with type 1 diabetes. Specimen: naive CD4+ T cells from blood. CDR3 amino acids: CASSPLGTGGGQPQHF. The DNA of the CDR3 is TGTGCCAGCAGCCCGCTTGGGACAGGGGGAGGTCAGCCCCAGCATTTT.